The rows below give T cell receptor beta chains drawn from one sample of a study of beta chain features in type 1 diabetes. Profiling relied on immunoSEQ multiplex PCR, and the TCRdb table lists in-frame clones only, not all of them. In the table there are tens of thousands of clones, around half of which are singletons. Material for sequencing was Tregs from blood. These receptors originate from a woman aged 40-49 years with type 1 diabetes. CDR3s include the opening cysteine and the closing phenylalanine or tryptophan. The D gene is left open where the match is weak. The listing skips clone size in some rows; elsewhere it reads once, few, many or a size class.

len	abundance	v_gene	d_gene	j_gene	CDR3aa	CDR3nt
13	.	TRBV7-6	.	TRBJ2-7	CASSFGGRYEQYF	TGTGCCAGCAGCTTCGGGGGACGGTACGAGCAGTACTTC
15	few	TRBV5-4	.	TRBJ1-2	CASSLDRGRSYGYTF	TGTGCCAGCAGCTTGGATCGGGGAAGGAGCTATGGCTACACCTTC
16	.	TRBV28	.	TRBJ2-2	CACGRPDAANTGELFF	TGTGCCTGTGGGAGGCCCGACGCCGCGAACACCGGGGAGCTGTTTTTT
13	.	TRBV7-3	.	TRBJ2-1	CASSFGSPVEQFF	TGTGCCAGCAGCTTCGGGTCACCCGTCGAGCAGTTCTTC
13	.	TRBV29-1	.	TRBJ2-5	CSVARQALETQYF	TGCAGCGTAGCGAGACAGGCCCTGGAGACCCAGTACTTC
15	.	TRBV9	TRBD2	TRBJ2-5	CASSVEAGVQETQYF	TGTGCCAGCAGCGTAGAGGCGGGAGTACAAGAGACCCAGTACTTC
15	.	TRBV19	.	TRBJ1-6	CASSMTRGYNSPLHF	TGTGCCAGTAGTATGACCAGAGGGTATAATTCACCCCTCCACTTT
14	.	TRBV2	.	TRBJ1-3	CASSEAHSGNTIYF	TGTGCCAGCAGTGAAGCTCATTCTGGAAACACCATATATTTT
15	.	TRBV29-1	.	TRBJ1-1	CSVEEVHWGGTEAFF	TGCAGCGTTGAAGAGGTACACTGGGGGGGCACTGAAGCTTTCTTT
15	.	TRBV9	TRBD2	TRBJ2-1	CASSVLGLASNEQFF	TGTGCCAGCAGCGTGCTGGGACTAGCGAGCAATGAGCAGTTCTTC
13	.	TRBV2	TRBD2	TRBJ2-5	CASRDAGDETQYF	TGTGCCAGCAGGGATGCGGGAGACGAGACCCAGTACTTC
13	.	TRBV29-1	.	TRBJ1-1	CSVTRQANTEAFF	TGCAGCGTTACTCGACAGGCGAACACTGAAGCTTTCTTT
15	.	TRBV7-9	TRBD1	TRBJ2-2	CASSPTGGRTGELFF	TGTGCCAGCAGCCCGACAGGGGGCCGCACCGGGGAGCTGTTTTTT
15	.	TRBV5-6	.	TRBJ1-2	CASSYDSIGQYGYTF	TGTGCCAGCAGCTATGACAGTATTGGACAATATGGCTACACCTTC
15	medium-sized	TRBV7-9	TRBD1	TRBJ2-2	CASLQGTGETGELFF	TGTGCCAGCCTTCAGGGGACAGGGGAAACCGGGGAGCTGTTTTTT
13	.	TRBV5-1	.	TRBJ2-2	CASMTPNTGELFF	TGCGCCAGCATGACACCGAACACCGGGGAGCTGTTTTTT
16	.	TRBV7-2	TRBD2	TRBJ2-1	CASSHPRDYSTNEQFF	TGTGCCAGCAGCCATCCCCGGGACTACTCGACCAATGAGCAGTTCTTC
11	few	TRBV5-1	.	TRBJ2-7	CASSSTYEQYF	TGCGCCAGCAGCTCCACCTACGAGCAGTACTTC
13	.	TRBV11-2	TRBD2	TRBJ2-1	CASSLDPLAASVF	TGTGCCAGCAGCTTAGATCCCCTAGCGGCCTCCGTCTTC
11	.	TRBV29-1	TRBD2	TRBJ2-7	CSGGGGGEQYF	TGCAGCGGCGGGGGAGGAGGCGAGCAGTACTTC
13	.	TRBV29-1	.	TRBJ1-1	CSVSGGTVTEAFF	TGCAGCGTGTCCGGGGGAACTGTCACTGAAGCTTTCTTT
14	.	TRBV6-5	.	TRBJ2-1	CASSYSPRNNEQFF	TGTGCCAGCAGTTATTCCCCGAGGAACAATGAGCAGTTCTTC
12	few	TRBV6-6	TRBD2	TRBJ2-2	CASSRGGGELFF	TGTGCCAGCAGTCGGGGGGGCGGGGAGCTGTTTTTT
15	.	TRBV18	.	TRBJ1-3	CASSPSGSSGNTIYF	TGTGCCAGCTCACCTTCGGGGAGCTCTGGAAACACCATATATTTT
11	once	TRBV5-1	.	TRBJ2-2	CASSWGFELFF	TGCGCCAGCAGCTGGGGCTTTGAGCTGTTTTTT
20	.	TRBV5-1	TRBD2	TRBJ2-3	CASSLLAGLAGGRATDTQYF	TGCGCCAGCAGCCTCCTCGCGGGACTAGCGGGGGGCCGGGCTACAGATACGCAGTATTTT
14	.	TRBV7-2	.	TRBJ2-5	CASSVNRVQETQYF	TGTGCCAGCAGCGTAAACAGGGTCCAAGAGACCCAGTACTTC
13	few	TRBV10-3	TRBD2	TRBJ2-3	CAITGGGPDTQYF	TGTGCCATCACCGGGGGGGGGCCAGATACGCAGTATTTT
15	once	TRBV5-1	TRBD2	TRBJ2-1	CASSFRTSGYNEQFF	TGCGCCAGCAGCTTCAGGACTAGCGGTTACAATGAGCAGTTCTTC
12	once	TRBV7-2	.	TRBJ1-2	CASSQIFGCYTF	TGTGCCAGCAGCCAAATCTTTGGCTGCTACACCTTC
15	.	TRBV9	.	TRBJ2-3	CASSVGPVLTDTQYF	TGTGCCAGCAGCGTAGGTCCGGTCCTGACAGATACGCAGTATTTT
15	few	TRBV10-3	.	TRBJ2-2	CAISGAQLNTGELFF	TGTGCCATCAGTGGGGCACAGCTGAACACCGGGGAGCTGTTTTTT
13	.	TRBV15	TRBD1	TRBJ2-7	CAAAARTGNEQYF	TGTGCCGCCGCAGCCCGGACAGGGAACGAGCAGTACTTC
13	.	TRBV30	TRBD1	TRBJ1-5	CALQGAGNQPQHF	TGTGCCTTACAGGGGGCTGGCAATCAGCCCCAGCATTTT
16	.	TRBV9	TRBD1	TRBJ1-5	CASSVGEGQGNQPQHF	TGTGCCAGCAGCGTAGGGGAGGGACAGGGGAATCAGCCCCAGCATTTT
14	.	TRBV27	TRBD1	TRBJ1-5	CASSLTQGNQPQHF	TGTGCCAGCAGTTTGACACAGGGGAATCAGCCCCAGCATTTT
16	few	TRBV19	TRBD1	TRBJ1-1	CASSSPPGTGGTEAFF	TGTGCCAGTAGTTCCCCCCCCGGGACAGGGGGCACTGAAGCTTTCTTT
15	.	TRBV18	TRBD2	TRBJ2-1	CASSPRSGGYNEQFF	TGTGCCAGCTCACCACGGAGCGGGGGGTACAATGAGCAGTTCTTC
16	.	TRBV28	TRBD1	TRBJ1-6	CASSSTGQVDNSPLHF	TGTGCCAGCAGTTCAACCGGACAGGTCGATAATTCACCCCTCCACTTT
13	once	TRBV7-2	.	TRBJ1-2	CASSSPGVSGYTF	TGTGCCAGCAGCTCCCCCGGGGTTAGTGGCTACACCTTC
15	large	TRBV7-9	.	TRBJ1-4	CASSLDSTTNEKLFF	TGTGCCAGCAGCCTAGACAGTACAACTAATGAAAAACTGTTTTTT
13	few	TRBV10-3	.	TRBJ2-7	CAISGGGGYEQYF	TGTGCCATCAGTGGGGGCGGCGGCTACGAGCAGTACTTC
14	.	TRBV9	.	TRBJ1-3	CASSGGPDGNTIYF	TGTGCCAGCAGCGGGGGGCCCGATGGAAACACCATATATTTT
16	.	TRBV30	.	TRBJ1-5	CAWSVKRGATNQPQHF	TGTGCCTGGAGTGTAAAACGGGGGGCGACGAATCAGCCCCAGCATTTT
13	.	TRBV7-2	.	TRBJ2-1	CASSPGSYNEQFF	TGTGCCAGCAGCCCCGGTTCCTACAATGAGCAGTTCTTC
17	.	TRBV7-9	TRBD1	TRBJ2-7	CASSLSGAGQGIGEQYF	TGTGCCAGCAGCTTGAGTGGGGCGGGACAGGGTATCGGCGAGCAGTACTTC
17	.	TRBV18	.	TRBJ1-3	CASSPPNGQPSGNTIYF	TGTGCCAGCTCACCCCCCAATGGACAGCCGTCTGGAAACACCATATATTTT
15	.	TRBV7-2	.	TRBJ1-2	CASSLGPGLDYGYTF	TGTGCCAGCAGCTTAGGTCCAGGGTTGGACTATGGCTACACCTTC
20	few	TRBV11-3	TRBD1	TRBJ2-3	CASSLRRQGVFSTSTDTQYF	TGTGCCAGCAGCTTAAGGCGACAGGGCGTTTTTTCCACTAGCACAGATACGCAGTATTTT
12	few	TRBV6-5	.	TRBJ2-1	CASSPSGIEQFF	TGTGCCAGCAGCCCGAGCGGTATTGAGCAGTTCTTC
16	.	TRBV5-1	TRBD1	TRBJ2-5	CASSPRVRTGGETQYF	TGCGCCAGCAGCCCCAGAGTAAGGACAGGGGGAGAGACCCAGTACTTC
16	.	TRBV11-2	.	TRBJ2-7	CASSGGAAARSYEQYF	TGTGCCAGCAGCGGCGGAGCGGCTGCTCGTTCCTACGAGCAGTACTTC
15	medium-sized	TRBV7-2	.	TRBJ2-6	CASSLEGAGANVLTF	TGTGCCAGCAGCTTAGAAGGGGCTGGGGCCAACGTCCTGACTTTC
12	.	TRBV19	.	TRBJ2-7	CASSGPTYEQYF	TGTGCCAGTAGTGGTCCCACCTACGAGCAGTACTTC
13	few	TRBV29-1	.	TRBJ2-3	CSVASARTDTQYF	TGCAGCGTCGCAAGCGCTAGGACAGATACGCAGTATTTT
16	.	TRBV28	TRBD1	TRBJ1-1	CASSPFPGQMNTEAFF	TGTGCCAGCAGTCCTTTCCCGGGACAGATGAACACTGAAGCTTTCTTT
15	.	TRBV7-2	.	TRBJ2-1	CASSFTVSSYNEQFF	TGTGCCAGCAGCTTCACCGTGAGCTCCTACAATGAGCAGTTCTTC
15	.	TRBV28	.	TRBJ2-7	CASSTSGHVGWEQYF	.
19	.	TRBV27	TRBD2	TRBJ2-4	CASSLSGTSGGLAKNIQYF	TGTGCCAGCAGTTTATCGGGGACTAGCGGGGGGTTAGCCAAAAACATTCAGTACTTC
12	.	TRBV29-1	.	TRBJ1-4	CSVESWNEKLFF	TGCAGCGTTGAGAGTTGGAATGAAAAACTGTTTTTT